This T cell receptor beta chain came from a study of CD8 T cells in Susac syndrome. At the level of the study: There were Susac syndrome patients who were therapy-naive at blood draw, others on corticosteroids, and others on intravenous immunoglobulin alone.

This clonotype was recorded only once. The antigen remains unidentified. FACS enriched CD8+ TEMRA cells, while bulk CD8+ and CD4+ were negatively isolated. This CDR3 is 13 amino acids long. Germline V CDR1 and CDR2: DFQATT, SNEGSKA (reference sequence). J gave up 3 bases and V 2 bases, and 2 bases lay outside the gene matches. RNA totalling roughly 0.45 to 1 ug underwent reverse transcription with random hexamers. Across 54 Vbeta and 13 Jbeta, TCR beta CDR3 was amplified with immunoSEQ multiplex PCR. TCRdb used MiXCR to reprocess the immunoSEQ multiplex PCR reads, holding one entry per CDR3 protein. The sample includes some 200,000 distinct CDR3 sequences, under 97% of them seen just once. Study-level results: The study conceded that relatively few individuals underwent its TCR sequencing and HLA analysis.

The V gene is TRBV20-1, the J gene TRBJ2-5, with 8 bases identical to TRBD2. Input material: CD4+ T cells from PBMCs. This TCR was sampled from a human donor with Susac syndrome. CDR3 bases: TGCAGTGCTAGATCACTAGCGGAAGAGACCCAGTACTTC. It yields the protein CSARSLAEETQYF.